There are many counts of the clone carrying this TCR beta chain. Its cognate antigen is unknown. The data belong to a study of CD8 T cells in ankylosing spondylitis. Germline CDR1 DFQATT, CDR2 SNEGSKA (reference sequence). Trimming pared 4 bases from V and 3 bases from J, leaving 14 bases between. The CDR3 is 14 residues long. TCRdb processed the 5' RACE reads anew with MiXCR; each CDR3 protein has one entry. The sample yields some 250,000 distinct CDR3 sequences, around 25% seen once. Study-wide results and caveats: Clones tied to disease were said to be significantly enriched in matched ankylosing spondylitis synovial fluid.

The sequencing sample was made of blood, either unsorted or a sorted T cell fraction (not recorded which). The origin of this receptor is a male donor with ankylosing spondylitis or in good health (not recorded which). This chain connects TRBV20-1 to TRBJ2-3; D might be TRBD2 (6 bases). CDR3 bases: TGCAGTGCTACCCCCATGGAGGGGACAGATACGCAGTATTTT. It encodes CSATPMEGTDTQYF.